This T cell receptor (beta chain) was identified during a study of cytomegalovirus exposure and HLA in healthy donors. Overall study context: Assignment to the Caucasian-associated ancestry cluster applied to around four fifths of the approximately 400 genotyped donors. Findings and limits, study-wide: Associated with cytomegalovirus, according to the listing, were around 160 TCR beta chains.

CDR1 and CDR2 from the germline V gene are LGHNT and FRNRAP. The CDR3 totals 15 residues. Between the trimmed V and J ends, which lost 6 bases and 0 bases, there was a span of 12 bases. Only one count was recorded for this clone. The antigen is unknown. The PCR contained 60 Vbeta and 13 Jbeta primers. Sequenced by immunoSEQ multiplex PCR; TCRdb stores in-frame clones only, minus some. The sample includes roughly 110,000 clones, 70% to 80% of them seen just once. This cohort consisted of healthy bone marrow donors. V is TRBV12-5 and J is TRBJ1-3; no clear D. This clonotype was sampled from a female donor in good health and CMV-seronegative. The specimen sequenced was PBMCs. CDR3 sequence (DNA): TGTGCTAGTGGACCCACGGTTCTCTCTGGAAACACCATATATTTT. It translates to CASGPTVLSGNTIYF. Combining the CDR3 with reference TRBV12-5 and TRBJ1-3 gives the whole variable domain DARVTQTPRHKVTEMGQEVTMRCQPILGHNTVFWYRQTMMQGLELLAYFRNRAPLDDSGMPKDRFSAEMPDATLATLKIQPSEPRDSAVYFCASGPTVLSGNTIYFGEGSWLTVV.